This record covers a single T cell receptor beta chain. The germline V gene encodes CDR1 MGHRA and CDR2 YSYEKL. The CDR3 extends over 15 amino acids. V was pared by 1 base and J by 3 bases, with 11 bases between. This entry is derived from a study of blood T cell repertoires in COVID-19. Overall study: Samples came from the United States, Italy and Spain, spanning acute and convalescent COVID-19. From T cells, B-cell-depleted T cells, or PBMCs came the material, which was cDNA or gDNA.

In the original analysis: Amplification with reference gene primers provided the estimates of nucleated cell counts. Assay: immunoSEQ multiplex PCR; the TCRdb copy retains only in-frame clones and omits some. The DNA was the basis for D and trimming; V, J and clone size are from that table. The sample holds roughly 100,000 clones, over 75% seen once. The genes are TRBV4-1 and TRBJ2-3; D ambiguous. Sequencing input: peripheral blood. This clonotype originated in a human donor in a cohort sampled during active or convalescent COVID-19. The CDR3 region has the DNA TGCGCCAGCAGCCAAGTTCGCTCCGAGACAGATACGCAGTATTTT. It translates to CASSQVRSETDTQYF.